This TCR beta chain was recorded in a study of blood T cells in healthy people across ages. At the level of the study: Per two T cells, template switching captured roughly one barcoded beta molecule.

For the second PCR, which ran for roughly 6 to 12 cycles, a sample-barcoded 5' primer and a J-beta primer mix were used. Sequencing yielded, for each sample, at least 3 million paired-end reads carrying CDR3. TCRdb analysed the 5' RACE reads with MiXCR anew, one entry per CDR3 protein. The profile shows approximately 1,000,000 distinct CDR3 sequences, around 45% of them singletons. Study-wide results and caveats: While age rose, TCR beta diversity per million T cells dropped in a roughly linear way. The percentage of naive T cells correlated strongly with TCR beta diversity.

This clonotype was found once. What it binds is not known. CDR3 length: 13 residues. Deletions cut 1 base from V and 9 bases from J, with 10 bases between. CDR1 and CDR2 from the germline V gene are SGHTA and FQGNSA. This chain uses TRBV7-2 with TRBJ1-5; D possibly corresponds to TRBD1 (6 bases). The material sequenced was blood. The sequence was collected from a woman aged 55-70 years in good health. As DNA, the CDR3 is TGTGCCAGCAGCTTAGACAGGGTATCGCCCCAGCATTTT. It encodes CASSLDRVSPQHF.